This record looks at one T cell receptor (beta chain) sequence and its context. V was clipped by 2 bases and J by 8 bases; unmatched bases: 6. The V gene's germline CDR1 is SGHAT and CDR2 FQNNGV. This CDR3 comprises 15 residues. This sample was included in a study of blood T cell repertoires in COVID-19. Study-level background: Samples representing acute and convalescent COVID-19 were sourced from the United States, Italy and Spain. In each case, the material was cDNA or gDNA derived from T cells, B-cell-depleted T cells, or PBMCs.

Cohorts were based on clinical histories the participants reported. Cohort 3 recovered donors had two negative PCRs, clearance, or symptom resolution. Clones were sequenced by immunoSEQ multiplex PCR, and TCRdb holds only the in-frame ones, with some missing. The sample comprises approximately 190,000 clones, about 80% of which are singletons, and 7% to 9% rests with the top ten. Source material: PBMCs or T cells enriched from blood (not recorded which). The TCR originated in a man in his forties or fifties who had recovered from COVID-19. The chain carries TRBV11-2 and TRBJ1-4; 9 bases map to TRBD1. The CDR3 protein is CASSLYRGLGEKLFF. CDR3 DNA: TGTGCCAGCAGCTTATACAGGGGGCTGGGGGAAAAACTGTTTTTT.